This entry lists 30 T cell receptor beta chains sequenced from one sample in a study of PD-L1 blockade in urothelial cancer. Indicated time point: pretreatment peripheral blood. The repertoire was sequenced with immunoSEQ multiplex PCR; TCRdb's copy has only in-frame clones and lacks some. The sample has about 76,000 clones, roughly 90% seen once. This specimen consisted of PBMCs, obtained around atezolizumab (anti-PD-L1) treatment. Source of these receptors: an older man with urothelial cancer.

The rearrangement joins TRBV28 to TRBJ2-7; TRBD1 matches at 8 bases. The CDR3 is made up of 16 amino acids. V was clipped by 1 base and J by 2 bases; unmatched bases: 7. CDR1 and CDR2 (germline): MDHEN, SYDVKM. The CDR3 is CASSLSQAGGPYEQYF. In DNA form, the CDR3 reads TGTGCCAGCAGTTTATCGCAGGCAGGGGGCCCCTACGAGCAGTACTTC.

This clone was found once. The V call is TRBV6-7, the J call TRBJ2-6; TRBD1 agrees at 8 bases. TRBV6-7 is filed as an ORF, its function uncertain. The V and J ends lost 0 bases and 0 bases, in that order; junction bases with no gene match: 4. This CDR3 contains 18 residues. As DNA, the CDR3 is TGTGCCAGCAGTTACTCGCAGGGGGCAGGCTCTGGGGCCAACGTCCTGACTTTC. Translation gives CASSYSQGAGSGANVLTF.

Turning to this clone: Other nucleotide sequences from this sample produce the same CDR3. The chain has TRBV2 and TRBJ2-3, with unresolved D. The germline V and J ends were trimmed by 9 bases and 0 bases, with 7 bases remaining between them. The V gene's germline CDR1 is SNHLY and CDR2 FYNNEI. CDR3 length equals 12 residues. This CDR3 reads CASSYSTDTQYF. CDR3 nucleotides: TGTGCCAGTTCCTATAGCACAGATACGCAGTATTTT.

The genes are TRBV5-4 and TRBJ2-1; TRBD2 agrees at 8 bases. The CDR3 runs 15 residues. V dropped 0 bases and J dropped 5; count of bases not matched to a gene: 4. Germline V gene lookup returns CDR1 SGHNT and CDR2 YYREEE (reference sequence). The CDR3 nucleotides are TGTGCCAGCAGCTTGGAAGCGGGAGAGCACAATGAGCAGTTCTTC. Its protein product is CASSLEAGEHNEQFF.

Only one count was recorded for this clone. The same CDR3 can be traced to other DNA sequences in this sample. The V call is TRBV4-1, the J call TRBJ2-7; 13 positions agree with TRBD2. V dropped 3 bases and J dropped 4; count of bases not matched to a gene: 3. The CDR3 extends over 15 amino acids. CDR1 and CDR2 (germline): MGHRA, YSYEKL. CDR3 sequence reads: CASSQGLAGIYEQYF. The CDR3 DNA is TGCGCCAGCAGCCAGGGACTAGCGGGGATTTACGAGCAGTACTTC.

V gene TRBV6-5 combines with J gene TRBJ2-3; TRBD1 matches 9 bases. The CDR3 totals 15 residues. Germline values: CDR1 MNHEY, CDR2 SVGAGI. Trimming cost V 5 bases and J 6 bases; bases outside gene matches: 9. The CDR3 DNA reads as TGTGCCAGCAGTCCCTGGACAGGGGTACGGGATACGCAGTATTTT. Its protein product is CASSPWTGVRDTQYF.

The chain is built from TRBV5-1 and TRBJ2-5; possibly TRBD1 for D (6 bases). CDR1 and CDR2 from the germline V gene are SGHRS and YFSETQ. This CDR3 is built from 14 residues. Trimming shortened V by 2 bases and J by 2 bases, and 10 bases separated the two germline ends. The CDR3 region is CASSFQGKQETQYF. The DNA for the CDR3 is TGCGCCAGCAGCTTTCAGGGGAAACAAGAGACCCAGTACTTC.

The J gene is TRBJ1-3, the V gene TRBV6-5; 8 bases agree with TRBD1. V was pared by 0 bases and J by 0 bases, with 1 base of the junction left unmatched. Germline V gives CDR1 MNHEY, CDR2 SVGAGI. The CDR3 has 16 residues. The CDR3 DNA reads TGTGCCAGCAGTTACTCCGGACAGGGCTCTGGAAACACCATATATTTT. This encodes CASSYSGQGSGNTIYF.

The chain links TRBV7-9 to TRBJ2-1; TRBD1 might be the D (5 bases). The CDR3 loop spans 14 amino acids. V was trimmed by 1 base and J by 3 bases, leaving 7 bases between them. The V gene's germline CDR1 is SEHNR and CDR2 FQNEAQ (reference sequence). The DNA of the CDR3 is TGTGCCAGCAGCTTAGACAGGAACTACAATGAGCAGTTCTTC. As protein: CASSLDRNYNEQFF.

V gene TRBV19 combines with J gene TRBJ1-2; D is unclear. V was cut by 5 bases and J by 8 bases, with 12 bases left in between. The CDR3 is 12 amino acids. Germline CDR1 and CDR2: LNHDA and SQIVND (reference sequence). The DNA for the CDR3 is TGTGCCAGTAGTCTCTATGATTACGGCTACACCTTC. Translation: CASSLYDYGYTF.

The chain recombines TRBV5-1 with TRBJ2-3; weak D call: TRBD2 (5 bases). In germline, CDR1 is SGHRS, CDR2 YFSETQ. CDR3 length equals 15 residues. V was clipped by 4 bases and J by 0 bases, with 12 bases between them. CDR3 loop: CASSVERTSTDTQYF. Written as DNA, the CDR3 is TGCGCCAGCAGCGTAGAGCGGACTAGCACAGATACGCAGTATTTT.

This chain links TRBV5-1 with TRBJ2-7; D is possibly TRBD1 (6 bases). The V gene lost 0 bases and the J gene lost 6 bases, with 10 bases spanning the gap. Germline V gene sequence: CDR1 SGHRS, CDR2 YFSETQ. This CDR3 has 13 residues. The CDR3 DNA is TGCGCCAGCAGCTTGGCACAGGGATCCGAGCAGTACTTC. It yields the protein CASSLAQGSEQYF.

CDR3 sequence: CASSWPGTTTYNEQFF. For the CDR3, the DNA is TGTGCCAGCAGCTGGCCCGGGACAACAACCTACAATGAGCAGTTCTTC. The chain employs TRBV5-6 and TRBJ2-1, with D maybe TRBD1 (6 bases). This CDR3 contains 16 residues. With 3 bases removed from V and 2 bases from J, the gap between germline ends came to 15 bases. The germline V gene has CDR1 SGHDT and CDR2 YYEEEE. The entire variable domain, with the rest obtained from reference TRBV5-6 and TRBJ2-1, is as follows: DAGVTQSPTHLIKTRGQQVTLRCSPKSGHDTVSWYQQALGQGPQFIFQYYEEEERQRGNFPDRFSGHQFPNYSSELNVNALLLGDSALYLCASSWPGTTTYNEQFFGPGTRLTVL.

This clone was seen more than once but under ten times. The chain links TRBV2 to TRBJ1-1; maybe TRBD1 (5 bases). V lost 8 bases and J 1 base, leaving 8 bases between the germline ends. This CDR3 has 12 amino acids. Germline V gene sequence: CDR1 SNHLY, CDR2 FYNNEI. CDR3 DNA: TGTGCCAGCGGTACAGGGAACACTGAAGCTTTCTTT. Its protein is CASGTGNTEAFF.

The chain recombines TRBV7-2 with TRBJ2-3; unclear D gene. CDR1 is SGHTA, CDR2 FQGNSA, per germline. The CDR3 contains 16 residues. Trimming took 5 bases from V and 0 from J, leaving 15 bases between them. CDR3 sequence: CASSPTRPESTDTQYF. The CDR3 DNA reads as TGTGCCAGCAGCCCGACCCGTCCGGAGAGCACAGATACGCAGTATTTT.

The CDR3 nucleotides are TGTGCCACCAGCAGAGACCATTCCCTCGGACTGGAATATCAATATGAGCAGTTCTTC. Protein product: CATSRDHSLGLEYQYEQFF. The rearrangement links TRBV15 to TRBJ2-1; perhaps TRBD2 as D (5 bases). V was pared by 0 bases and J by 8 bases, with 26 bases between. CDR3 length equals 19 residues. Looked up from germline, CDR1 is LNHNV and CDR2 is YYDKDF (reference sequence).

This rearrangement joins TRBV12-2 to TRBJ2-7; the table calls TRBD2, which could not be checked here. TRBV12-2 is a pseudogene segment. CDR3 size: 16 residues. The CDR3 region has the DNA TGTGCAAGTCGCTTAGAACGTACGCTCTGCGCCTACGAGCAGTACTTC. As protein: CASRLERTLCAYEQYF.

The chain links TRBV7-9 to TRBJ1-5; weak D call: TRBD1 (6 bases). The CDR3 consists of 15 residues. Germline CDR1 and CDR2: SEHNR and FQNEAQ (reference sequence). V was pared by 3 bases and J by 3 bases, with 12 bases between. The CDR3 coding sequence is TGTGCCAGCAGCTTGGGCCCAGGGGCCAATCAGCCCCAGCATTTT. This translates into CASSLGPGANQPQHF.

J is TRBJ2-3 and V is TRBV5-1, with 10 bases aligning to TRBD2. CDR3 length: 17 amino acids. Losses at the gene ends were 3 bases for V and 3 bases for J; bases not matched to a gene: 10. Germline lookup yields CDR1 SGHRS and CDR2 YFSETQ. CDR3 in amino acids: CASSSGASGGVTDTQYF. CDR3 bases: TGCGCCAGCAGCTCGGGGGCTAGCGGGGGTGTGACAGATACGCAGTATTTT.

The chain has TRBV5-6 and TRBJ2-7; 8 bases fit TRBD1. Germline CDR1 reads SGHDT; CDR2 reads YYEEEE. With 2 bases clipped from V and 0 bases from J, the junction kept 10 bases outside the gene matches. The CDR3 spans 17 residues. The chain's CDR3 is CASSFPGQGPYSYEQYF. The CDR3 DNA reads TGTGCCAGCAGCTTTCCTGGACAGGGCCCCTACTCCTACGAGCAGTACTTC.

The chain uses TRBV2 and TRBJ1-5; D not resolved. Trimming pared 3 bases from V and 5 bases from J, leaving 8 bases between. Germline assignment: CDR1 SNHLY and CDR2 FYNNEI. The CDR3 length is 13 residues. The CDR3 protein is CASSEGQDQPQHF. The CDR3 nucleotides are TGTGCCAGCAGTGAGGGCCAAGATCAGCCCCAGCATTTT. Variable domain in full (rest from reference TRBV2 and TRBJ1-5): EPEVTQTPSHQVTQMGQEVILRCVPISNHLYFYWYRQILGQKVEFLVSFYNNEISEKSEIFDDQFSVERPDGSNFTLKIRSTKLEDSAMYFCASSEGQDQPQHFGDGTRLSIL.

This chain joins TRBV5-6 and TRBJ1-6; D gene unclear. Trimming shortened V by 7 bases and J by 9 bases, and 11 bases separated the two germline ends. In germline, CDR1 is SGHDT, CDR2 YYEEEE. This CDR3 has 12 residues. The CDR3 reads CASSHGGSPLHF. The CDR3 region has the DNA TGTGCCAGCTCCCACGGTGGTTCACCCCTCCACTTT.

The chain links TRBV29-1 to TRBJ2-1; perhaps TRBD2 as D (6 bases). The CDR3 has 14 residues. Germline V lookup: CDR1 SQVTM, CDR2 ANQGSEA. The V end was cut by 4 bases, the J end by 7 bases, with 17 bases between. The CDR3, as DNA: TGCAGCGTTGTATCGAGCGGGCTAGGGAATGAGCAGTTCTTC. It codes for CSVVSSGLGNEQFF.

The chain couples TRBV2 to TRBJ2-1, with 8 bases aligning to TRBD2. Germline values: CDR1 SNHLY, CDR2 FYNNEI. The V segment lost 7 bases and the J segment 10 bases; nucleotides outside the gene matches: 3. This CDR3 region has 11 residues. This CDR3 is CASTRLAEQFF. In DNA, the CDR3 is TGTGCCAGCACCAGACTAGCGGAGCAGTTCTTC.

For the CDR3, the DNA is TGTGCCAGCACCAAAGGACTCTTCTCCTACAATGAGCAGTTCTTC. Translated: CASTKGLFSYNEQFF. The chain uses TRBV28 and TRBJ2-1; perhaps TRBD2 as D (5 bases). CDR1 and CDR2 (germline): MDHEN, SYDVKM. The V end lost 7 bases, the J end lost 0 bases, and 13 bases lay between the germline ends. This CDR3 spans 15 amino acids. Filled out from reference TRBV28 and TRBJ2-1, the complete variable domain reads DVKVTQSSRYLVKRTGEKVFLECVQDMDHENMFWYRQDPGLGLRLIYFSYDVKMKEKGDIPEGYSVSREKKERFSLILESASTNQTSMYLCASTKGLFSYNEQFFGPGTRLTVL.

The count of this clone is one. The chain combines TRBV7-3 with TRBJ2-1; D is perhaps TRBD1 (5 bases). CDR1 is SGHTA and CDR2 is FQGTGA in the germline V gene. The V gene lost 4 bases and the J gene lost 9 bases, with 13 bases spanning the gap. The CDR3 contains 13 residues. The DNA of the CDR3 is TGTGCCAGCAGCTCCAAGCAGGGAAGTGAGCAGTTCTTC. It yields the protein CASSSKQGSEQFF.

The chain recombines TRBV19 with TRBJ2-1, with TRBD1 matching 10 bases. This CDR3 has 14 residues. Germline V lookup: CDR1 LNHDA, CDR2 SQIVND (reference sequence). The V segment lost 10 bases and the J segment 5 bases; nucleotides outside the gene matches: 8. The CDR3 here is CATRGQGSHNEQFF. CDR3 in DNA: TGTGCCACCAGGGGACAGGGGAGTCACAATGAGCAGTTCTTC. Full variable domain (rest looked up from reference TRBV19 and TRBJ2-1): DGGITQSPKYLFRKEGQNVTLSCEQNLNHDAMYWYRQDPGQGLRLIYYSQIVNDFQKGDIAEGYSVSREKKESFPLTVTSAQKNPTAFYLCATRGQGSHNEQFFGPGTRLTVL.

This rearrangement joins TRBV27 to TRBJ1-5; TRBD1 matches 7 bases. The germline V gene encodes CDR1 MNHEY and CDR2 SMNVEV (reference sequence). This CDR3 has 15 residues. V was pared by 3 bases and J by 2 bases, with 4 bases of the junction left unmatched. The CDR3 spells CASSFQGGGNQPQHF. The CDR3 nucleotides are TGTGCCAGCAGTTTCCAGGGGGGCGGCAATCAGCCCCAGCATTTT.

The rearrangement uses TRBV5-1 and TRBJ2-5; 8 positions match TRBD2. The germline V gene encodes CDR1 SGHRS and CDR2 YFSETQ. V dropped 0 bases and J dropped 5; count of bases not matched to a gene: 6. This CDR3 has 15 residues. The CDR3 nucleotides read TGCGCCAGCAGCTTGGCCGGGCAGCGGGGGGAGACCCAGTACTTC. This encodes CASSLAGQRGETQYF. Based on the CDR3 plus reference TRBV5-1 and TRBJ2-5, the full variable domain is KAGVTQTPRYLIKTRGQQVTLSCSPISGHRSVSWYQQTPGQGLQFLFEYFSETQRNKGNFPGRFSGRQFSNSRSEMNVSTLELGDSALYLCASSLAGQRGETQYFGPGTRLLVL.

V gene TRBV27 combines with J gene TRBJ2-7, with 7 bases identical to TRBD2. V dropped 0 bases and J dropped 3; count of bases not matched to a gene: 5. Germline V gene lookup returns CDR1 MNHEY and CDR2 SMNVEV (reference sequence). This CDR3 is built from 15 residues. The CDR3 DNA reads TGTGCCAGCAGTTTATCTCTAGCGGCGTTCTACGAGCAGTACTTC. As protein: CASSLSLAAFYEQYF.